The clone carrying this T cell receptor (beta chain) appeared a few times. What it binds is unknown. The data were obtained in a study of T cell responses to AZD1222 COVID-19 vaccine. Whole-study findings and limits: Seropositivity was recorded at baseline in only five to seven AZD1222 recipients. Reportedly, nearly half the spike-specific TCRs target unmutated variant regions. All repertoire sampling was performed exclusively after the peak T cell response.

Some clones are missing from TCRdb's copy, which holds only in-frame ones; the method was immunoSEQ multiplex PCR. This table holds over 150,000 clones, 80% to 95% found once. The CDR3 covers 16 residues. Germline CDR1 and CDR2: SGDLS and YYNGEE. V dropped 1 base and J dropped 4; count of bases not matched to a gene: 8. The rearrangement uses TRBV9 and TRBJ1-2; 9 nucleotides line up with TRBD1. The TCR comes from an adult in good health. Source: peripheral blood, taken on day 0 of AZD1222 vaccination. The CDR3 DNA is TGTGCCAGCAGCGTACTCCCGGGACAGGGAGGCTATGGCTACACCTTC. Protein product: CASSVLPGQGGYGYTF. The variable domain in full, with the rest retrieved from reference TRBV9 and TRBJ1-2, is DSGVTQTPKHLITATGQRVTLRCSPRSGDLSVYWYQQSLDQGLQFLIQYYNGEERAKGNILERFSAQQFPDLHSELNLSSLELGDSALYFCASSVLPGQGGYGYTFGSGTRLTVV.